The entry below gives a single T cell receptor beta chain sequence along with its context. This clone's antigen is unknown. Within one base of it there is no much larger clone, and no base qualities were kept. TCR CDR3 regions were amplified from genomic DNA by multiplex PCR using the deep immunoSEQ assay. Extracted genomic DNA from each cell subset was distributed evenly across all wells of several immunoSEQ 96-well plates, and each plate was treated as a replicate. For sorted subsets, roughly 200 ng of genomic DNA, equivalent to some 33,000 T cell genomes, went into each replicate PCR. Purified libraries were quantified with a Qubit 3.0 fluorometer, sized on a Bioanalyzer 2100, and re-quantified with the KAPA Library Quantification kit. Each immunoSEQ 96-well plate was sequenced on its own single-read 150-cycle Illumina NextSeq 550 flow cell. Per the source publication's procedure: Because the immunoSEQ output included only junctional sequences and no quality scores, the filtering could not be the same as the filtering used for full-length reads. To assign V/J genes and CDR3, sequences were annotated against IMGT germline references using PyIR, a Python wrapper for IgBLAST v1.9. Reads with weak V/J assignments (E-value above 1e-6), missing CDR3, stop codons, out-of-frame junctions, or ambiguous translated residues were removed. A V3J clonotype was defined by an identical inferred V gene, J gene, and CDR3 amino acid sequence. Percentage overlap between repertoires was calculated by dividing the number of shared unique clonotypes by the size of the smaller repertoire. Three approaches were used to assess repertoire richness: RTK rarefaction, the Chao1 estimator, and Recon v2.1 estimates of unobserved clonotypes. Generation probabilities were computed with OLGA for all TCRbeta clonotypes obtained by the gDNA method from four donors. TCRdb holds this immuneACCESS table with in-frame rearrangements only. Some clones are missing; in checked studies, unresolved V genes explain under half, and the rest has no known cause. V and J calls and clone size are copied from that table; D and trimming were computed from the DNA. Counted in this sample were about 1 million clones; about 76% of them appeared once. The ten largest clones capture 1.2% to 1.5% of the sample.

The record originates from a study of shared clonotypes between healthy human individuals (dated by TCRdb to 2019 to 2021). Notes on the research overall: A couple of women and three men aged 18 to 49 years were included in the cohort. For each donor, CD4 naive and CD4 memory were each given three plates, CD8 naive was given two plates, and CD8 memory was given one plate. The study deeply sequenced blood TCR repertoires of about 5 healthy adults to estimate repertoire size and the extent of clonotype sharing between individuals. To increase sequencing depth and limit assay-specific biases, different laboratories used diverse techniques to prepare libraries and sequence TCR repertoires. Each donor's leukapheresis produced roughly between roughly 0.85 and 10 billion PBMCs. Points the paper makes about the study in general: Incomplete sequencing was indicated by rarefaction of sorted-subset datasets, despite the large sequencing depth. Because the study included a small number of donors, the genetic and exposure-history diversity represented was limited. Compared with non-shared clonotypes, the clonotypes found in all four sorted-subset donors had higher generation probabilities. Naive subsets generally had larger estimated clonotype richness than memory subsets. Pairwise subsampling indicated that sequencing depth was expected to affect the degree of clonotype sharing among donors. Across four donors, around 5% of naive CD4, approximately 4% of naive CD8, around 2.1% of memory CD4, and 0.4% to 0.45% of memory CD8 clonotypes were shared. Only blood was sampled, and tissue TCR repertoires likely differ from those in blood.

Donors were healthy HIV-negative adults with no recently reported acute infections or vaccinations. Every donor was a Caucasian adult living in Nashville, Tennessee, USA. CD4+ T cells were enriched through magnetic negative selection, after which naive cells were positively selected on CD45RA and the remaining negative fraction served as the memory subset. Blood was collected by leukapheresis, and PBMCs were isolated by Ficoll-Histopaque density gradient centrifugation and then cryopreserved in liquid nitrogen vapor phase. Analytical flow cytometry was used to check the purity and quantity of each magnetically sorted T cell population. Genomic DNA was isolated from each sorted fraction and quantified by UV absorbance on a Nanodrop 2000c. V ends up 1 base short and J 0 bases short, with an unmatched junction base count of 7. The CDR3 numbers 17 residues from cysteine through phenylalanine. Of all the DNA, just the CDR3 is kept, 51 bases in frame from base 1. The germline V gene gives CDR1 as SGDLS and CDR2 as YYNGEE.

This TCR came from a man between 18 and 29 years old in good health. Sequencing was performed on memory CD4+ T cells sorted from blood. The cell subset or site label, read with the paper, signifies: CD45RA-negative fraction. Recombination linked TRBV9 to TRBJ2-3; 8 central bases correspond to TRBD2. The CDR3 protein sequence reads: CASSVLDGGASTDTQYF. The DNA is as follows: TGTGCCAGCAGCGTACTTGACGGGGGGGCCAGCACAGATACGCAGTATTTT.